This T cell receptor beta chain was found in a study of T cell responses to AZD1222 COVID-19 vaccine. General study results and limits: Spike-specific TCR breadth and depth grew following two AZD1222 doses. Females outnumbered males among donors, who were mostly white British; clonal diversity was possibly underestimated. Every sample of the repertoires postdated the peak T cell response.

The protocol was immunoSEQ multiplex PCR, while the TCRdb copy is restricted to in-frame clones and leaves out a portion. The sample holds roughly 200,000 clones, roughly 92% seen once. In regard to this clone: No antigen is known for it.

Sample: peripheral blood, taken 28 days after the second AZD1222 dose. The origin of this receptor is an adult who received the AZD1222 COVID-19 vaccine.

DNA for the CDR3: TGTGCCAGCAGTCCGGATGGGGCAGCCCCAGAACACACTGAAGCTTTCTTT. Its translation: CASSPDGAAPEHTEAFF. This chain links TRBV6-6 with TRBJ1-1; D is perhaps TRBD1 (5 bases). This CDR3 contains 17 residues. Germline CDR1 is MNHNY and CDR2 is SVGAGI (reference sequence). The V gene lost 5 bases and the J gene lost 3 bases, with 22 bases spanning the gap.